This T cell receptor beta chain was observed in a study of T cells in Graves' hyperthyroidism and ophthalmopathy. Overall study: The authors collected peripheral blood at initial diagnosis, before any treatment. Study results and caveats: Most thyroid clonotypes expanded above 0.001 were also detected in blood.

Exclusion followed for patients with uncontrolled infection, other autoimmune disease, pregnancy or lactation. PBMCs came from less than 11 ml fresh peripheral blood. There were TCR beta CDR3 regions amplified from RNA transcripts. TCR CDR3 underwent first-round RT-PCR with the HTBI primer set. TCRdb re-derived calls from the multiplex PCR reads in MiXCR, one entry per CDR3 protein. The sample has about 570,000 distinct CDR3 sequences; approximately 15% are singletons. Notes on this clonotype: Its matching antigen is unknown.

CDR3 length equals 14 residues. V lost 0 bases to trimming and J lost 2 bases, with 7 bases between them. Germline CDR1 and CDR2: MNHNY and SVGAGI (reference sequence). Sequencing used blood. The sequence came from a woman in her thirties or forties with Graves' hyperthyroidism. The rearrangement joins TRBV6-6 to TRBJ1-2, with D unclear. CDR3 loop: CASSYSGSNYGYTF. The CDR3, as DNA: TGTGCCAGCAGTTACTCGGGCAGCAACTATGGCTACACCTTC.